This T cell receptor beta chain came from a study of OX40 agonist ivuxolimab in advanced cancers. Study overall: Three patients got partial responses; one had hepatocellular carcinoma and two had cutaneous melanoma. Findings and limits, study-wide: Individuals who were partial responders at 0.1-3.0 mg/kg had clonal expansion that ranked among the lowest.

This clone was observed once. Its cognate antigen is unknown. Produced via immunoSEQ multiplex PCR; TCRdb's table is partial and in-frame only. The sample contains about 93,000 clones, around 92% of which appear only once. CDR3 length: 16 amino acids. CDR1 is LNHDA and CDR2 is SQIVND in the germline V gene (reference sequence). Losses at the gene ends were 4 bases for V and 6 bases for J; bases not matched to a gene: 9. This sequence joins TRBV19 and TRBJ2-2; 9 bases line up with TRBD2. This TCR came from an adult with an advanced solid tumor such as melanoma, head and neck, liver or kidney cancer. Sequenced material: CD4+ or CD8+ T cells sorted from blood, taken in a trial of the OX40 agonist ivuxolimab. The CDR3 DNA is TGTGCCAGTAGTACCGCGGGAGGGGCGGTTTCCGGGGAGCTGTTTTTT. It is translated as CASSTAGGAVSGELFF. Variable domain in full (rest from reference TRBV19 and TRBJ2-2): DGGITQSPKYLFRKEGQNVTLSCEQNLNHDAMYWYRQDPGQGLRLIYYSQIVNDFQKGDIAEGYSVSREKKESFPLTVTSAQKNPTAFYLCASSTAGGAVSGELFFGEGSRLTVL.